The T cell receptor (beta chain) described here comes from a study of blood T cell repertoires in COVID-19. This clone has only one observation. In the original analysis: Reference gene primer amplification yielded estimated nucleated cell counts. Using immunoSEQ multiplex PCR, the repertoire was profiled, and TCRdb retains in-frame clones only, with some absent. That table gives V, J and clone size, and the DNA gave D and trimming. The sample gives 250,000 to 350,000 clones, 70% to 90% of which show up once; 5.5% to 8% is in the top ten. This receptor was obtained from a woman aged 45 to 65 with COVID-19, enrolled during active disease. What was sequenced was peripheral blood.

CDR3: CAMRRATGSRGIGEAFF. CDR3 in DNA: TGTGCCATGCGAAGGGCAACGGGATCCCGAGGGATAGGTGAAGCTTTCTTT. V usage is TRBV10-3 and J usage is TRBJ1-1; D ambiguous. Germline lookup yields CDR1 ENHRY and CDR2 SYGVKD. This CDR3 contains 17 residues. Trimming left V 9 bases short and J 7 bases short, with 30 bases between.